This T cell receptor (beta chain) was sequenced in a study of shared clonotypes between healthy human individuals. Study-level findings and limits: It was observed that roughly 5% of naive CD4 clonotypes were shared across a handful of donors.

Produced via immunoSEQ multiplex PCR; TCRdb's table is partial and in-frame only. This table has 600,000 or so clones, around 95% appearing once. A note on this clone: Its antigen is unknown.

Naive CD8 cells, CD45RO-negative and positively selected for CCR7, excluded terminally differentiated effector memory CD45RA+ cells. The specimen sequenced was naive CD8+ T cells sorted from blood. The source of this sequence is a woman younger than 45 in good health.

The CDR3 loop is CASRSRGSPYGYTF. CDR3 sequence (DNA): TGTGCCAGCAGATCCAGGGGGTCCCCCTATGGCTACACCTTC. The V and J genes are TRBV27 and TRBJ1-2; 7 bases match TRBD1. The ends lost 6 bases at V and 4 bases at J; junction bases unmatched: 8. CDR1 is MNHEY, CDR2 SMNVEV, per germline (reference sequence). The CDR3 contains 14 residues.